The present T cell receptor (beta chain) was sequenced within a study of blood T cells in healthy people across ages. The length of the CDR3 is 16 residues. Germline V CDR1 and CDR2: SGHTA, FQGNSA. V lost 10 bases and J lost 0; bases outside the gene matches: 12. PCR was performed a second time for about 7 to 12 cycles using a sample-barcoded 5' primer and a J-beta primer mix. Template switching added a 12-random-nucleotide identifier to every cDNA molecule. Each CDR3 protein gets one entry after TCRdb re-called the 5' RACE reads with MiXCR. This table has 850,000 or so distinct CDR3 sequences, 29% appearing once.

The receptor was derived from an elderly woman in good health. The source material was blood. The chain has TRBV7-2 and TRBJ1-2; 9 bases fit TRBD1. CDR3 residues: CATSRDRDPSNYGYTF. The DNA for the CDR3 is TGTGCCACTTCCCGGGACAGGGACCCCTCTAACTATGGCTACACCTTC.